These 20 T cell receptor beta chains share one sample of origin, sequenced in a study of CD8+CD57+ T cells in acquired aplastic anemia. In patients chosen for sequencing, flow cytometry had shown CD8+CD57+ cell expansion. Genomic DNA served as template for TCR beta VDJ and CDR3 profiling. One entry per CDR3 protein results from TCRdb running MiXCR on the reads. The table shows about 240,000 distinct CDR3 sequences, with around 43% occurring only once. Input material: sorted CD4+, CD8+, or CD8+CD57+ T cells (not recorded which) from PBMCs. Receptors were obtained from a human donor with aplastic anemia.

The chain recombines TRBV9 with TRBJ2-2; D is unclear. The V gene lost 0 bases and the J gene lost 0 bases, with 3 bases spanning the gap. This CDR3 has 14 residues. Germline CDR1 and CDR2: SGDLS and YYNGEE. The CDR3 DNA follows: TGTGCCAGCAGCGTAGTCCCGAACACCGGGGAGCTGTTTTTT. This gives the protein CASSVVPNTGELFF.

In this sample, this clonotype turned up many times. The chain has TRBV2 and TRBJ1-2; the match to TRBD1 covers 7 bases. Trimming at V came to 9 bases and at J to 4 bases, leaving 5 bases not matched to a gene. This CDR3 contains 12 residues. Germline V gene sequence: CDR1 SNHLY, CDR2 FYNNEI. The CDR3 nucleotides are TGTGCCAGTAAGACAGGGTTCTATGGCTACACCTTC. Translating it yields CASKTGFYGYTF.

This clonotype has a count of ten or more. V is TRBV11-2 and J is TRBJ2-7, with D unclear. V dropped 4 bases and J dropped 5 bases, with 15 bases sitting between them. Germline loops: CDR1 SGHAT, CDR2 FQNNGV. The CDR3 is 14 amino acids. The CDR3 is CASSSSPSIHEQYF. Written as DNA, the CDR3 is TGTGCCAGCAGCTCCTCCCCTAGTATCCACGAGCAGTACTTC.

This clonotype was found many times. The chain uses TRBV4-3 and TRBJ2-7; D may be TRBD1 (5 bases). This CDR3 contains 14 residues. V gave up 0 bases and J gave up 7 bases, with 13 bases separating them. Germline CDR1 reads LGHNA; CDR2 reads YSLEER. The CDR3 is CASSQDPGIREQYF. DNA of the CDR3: TGCGCCAGCAGCCAAGACCCAGGGATTAGGGAGCAGTACTTC.

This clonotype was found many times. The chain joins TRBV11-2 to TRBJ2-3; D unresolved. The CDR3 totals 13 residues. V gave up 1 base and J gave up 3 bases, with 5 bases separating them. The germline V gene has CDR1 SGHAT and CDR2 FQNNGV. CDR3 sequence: CASSLVRTDTQYF. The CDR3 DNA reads TGTGCCAGCAGCTTAGTGAGGACAGATACGCAGTATTTT.

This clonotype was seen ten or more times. The CDR3 loop reads CASSLFGRGTRKSYNEQFF. CDR3 nucleotide sequence: TGTGCCAGCAGCTTATTTGGGAGGGGAACCAGAAAAAGCTACAATGAGCAGTTCTTC. This chain connects TRBV7-8 to TRBJ2-1; 7 nucleotides line up with TRBD2. This CDR3 is built from 19 residues. Germline V gene lookup returns CDR1 SGHVS and CDR2 FQNEAQ. The junction had 16 bases not matched to a gene; V was cut back by 2 bases and J by 3 bases.

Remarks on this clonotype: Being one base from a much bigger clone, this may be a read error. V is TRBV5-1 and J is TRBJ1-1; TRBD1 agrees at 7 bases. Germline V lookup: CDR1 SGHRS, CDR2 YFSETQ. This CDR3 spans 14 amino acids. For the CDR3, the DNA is TGTTCCAGCAGGTCTAACTCCGGGACAGCCGAAGCTTTCTTT. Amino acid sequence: CSSRSNSGTAEAFF.

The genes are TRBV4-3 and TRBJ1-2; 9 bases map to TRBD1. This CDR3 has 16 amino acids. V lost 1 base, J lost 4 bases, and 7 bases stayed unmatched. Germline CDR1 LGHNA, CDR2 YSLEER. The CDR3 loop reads CASSQARTGGLYGYTF. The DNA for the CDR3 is TGCGCCAGCAGCCAAGCCCGAACAGGGGGCCTCTATGGCTACACCTTC.

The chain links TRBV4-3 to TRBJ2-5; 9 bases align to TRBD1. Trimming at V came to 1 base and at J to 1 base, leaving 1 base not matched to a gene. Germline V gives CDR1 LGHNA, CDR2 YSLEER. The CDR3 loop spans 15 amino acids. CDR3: CASSQGQGGQETQYF. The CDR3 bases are TGCGCCAGCAGCCAAGGACAGGGGGGCCAAGAGACCCAGTACTTC.

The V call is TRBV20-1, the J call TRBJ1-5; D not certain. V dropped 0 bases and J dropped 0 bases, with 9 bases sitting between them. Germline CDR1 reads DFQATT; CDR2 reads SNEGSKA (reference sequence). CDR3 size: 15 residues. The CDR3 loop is CSARDRSNSNQPQHF. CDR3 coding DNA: TGCAGTGCTAGAGATCGCAGTAATAGCAATCAGCCCCAGCATTTT.

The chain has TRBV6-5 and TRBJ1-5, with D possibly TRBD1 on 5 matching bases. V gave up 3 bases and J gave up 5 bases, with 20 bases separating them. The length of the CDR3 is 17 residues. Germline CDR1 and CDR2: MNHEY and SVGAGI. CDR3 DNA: TGTGCCAGCAGTTATGGGACTCCGAGGGACGAGCATCAGCCCCAGCATTTT. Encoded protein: CASSYGTPRDEHQPQHF.

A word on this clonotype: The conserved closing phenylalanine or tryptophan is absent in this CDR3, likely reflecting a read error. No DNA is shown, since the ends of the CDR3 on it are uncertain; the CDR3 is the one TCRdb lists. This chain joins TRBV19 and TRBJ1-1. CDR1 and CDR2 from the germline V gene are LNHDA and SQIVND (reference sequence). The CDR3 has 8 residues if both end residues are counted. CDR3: CASSTYFG.

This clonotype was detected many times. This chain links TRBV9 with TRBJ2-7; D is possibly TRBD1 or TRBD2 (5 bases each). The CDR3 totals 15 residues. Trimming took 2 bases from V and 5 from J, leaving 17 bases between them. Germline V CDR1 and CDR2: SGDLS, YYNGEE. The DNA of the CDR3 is TGTGCCAGCAGCGTGTGGGGGAGTAGTTCGGACGAGCAGTACTTC. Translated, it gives CASSVWGSSSDEQYF. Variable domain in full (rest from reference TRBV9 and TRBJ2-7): DSGVTQTPKHLITATGQRVTLRCSPRSGDLSVYWYQQSLDQGLQFLIQYYNGEERAKGNILERFSAQQFPDLHSELNLSSLELGDSALYFCASSVWGSSSDEQYFGPGTRLTVT.

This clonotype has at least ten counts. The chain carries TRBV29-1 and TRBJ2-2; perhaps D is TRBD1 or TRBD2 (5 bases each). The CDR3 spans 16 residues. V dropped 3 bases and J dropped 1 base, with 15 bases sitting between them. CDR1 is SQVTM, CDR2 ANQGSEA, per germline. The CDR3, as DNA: TGCAGCGTTGACAAACGGGGCGGGTTGAACACCGGGGAGCTGTTTTTT. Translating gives CSVDKRGGLNTGELFF.

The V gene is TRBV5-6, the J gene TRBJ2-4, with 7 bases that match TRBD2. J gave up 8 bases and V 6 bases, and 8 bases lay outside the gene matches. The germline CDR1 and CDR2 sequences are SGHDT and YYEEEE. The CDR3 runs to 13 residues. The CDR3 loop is CASNGGDRDIQYF. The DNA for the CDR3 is TGTGCCAGCAATGGGGGGGACCGGGACATTCAGTACTTC.

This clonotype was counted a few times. CDR3 nucleotide sequence: TGTGCCAGCAGCTTACGGGGACTAGCGGCGGGGGCAAAAAACATTCAGTACTTC. This sequence encodes CASSLRGLAAGAKNIQYF. V gene TRBV7-8 combines with J gene TRBJ2-4; 11 positions match TRBD2. Germline CDR1 reads SGHVS; CDR2 reads FQNEAQ. The CDR3 runs to 18 residues. V lost 2 bases and J lost 4; bases outside the gene matches: 10.

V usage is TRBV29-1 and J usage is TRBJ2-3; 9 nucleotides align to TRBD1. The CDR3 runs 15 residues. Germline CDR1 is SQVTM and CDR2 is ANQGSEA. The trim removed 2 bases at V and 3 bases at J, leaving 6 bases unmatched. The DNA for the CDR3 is TGCAGCGTTGAATCCGACAGGGGGGAGACAGATACGCAGTATTTT. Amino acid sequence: CSVESDRGETDTQYF.

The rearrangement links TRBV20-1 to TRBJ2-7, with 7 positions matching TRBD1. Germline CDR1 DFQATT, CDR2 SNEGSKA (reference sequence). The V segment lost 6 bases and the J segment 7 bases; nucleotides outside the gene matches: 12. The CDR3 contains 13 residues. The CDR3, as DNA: TGCAGTGCGCCTTTGGGTAGGGGGCTGGAGCAGTACTTC. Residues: CSAPLGRGLEQYF.

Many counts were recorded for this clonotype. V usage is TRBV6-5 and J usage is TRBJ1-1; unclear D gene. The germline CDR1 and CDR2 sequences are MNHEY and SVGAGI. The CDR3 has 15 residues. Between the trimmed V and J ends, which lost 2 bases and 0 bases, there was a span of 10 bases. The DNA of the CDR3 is TGTGCCAGCAGTTACCGTGGAGGTATGAACACTGAAGCTTTCTTT. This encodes CASSYRGGMNTEAFF.

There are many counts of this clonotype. CDR3 residues: CSARRLLAIHEQFF. CDR3 sequence (DNA): TGCAGTGCTAGACGCCTCCTAGCAATCCATGAGCAGTTCTTC. This rearrangement joins TRBV20-1 to TRBJ2-1; D is possibly TRBD2 (5 bases). This CDR3 has 14 residues. Germline values: CDR1 DFQATT, CDR2 SNEGSKA (reference sequence). V gave up 2 bases and J gave up 8 bases, with 16 bases separating them.